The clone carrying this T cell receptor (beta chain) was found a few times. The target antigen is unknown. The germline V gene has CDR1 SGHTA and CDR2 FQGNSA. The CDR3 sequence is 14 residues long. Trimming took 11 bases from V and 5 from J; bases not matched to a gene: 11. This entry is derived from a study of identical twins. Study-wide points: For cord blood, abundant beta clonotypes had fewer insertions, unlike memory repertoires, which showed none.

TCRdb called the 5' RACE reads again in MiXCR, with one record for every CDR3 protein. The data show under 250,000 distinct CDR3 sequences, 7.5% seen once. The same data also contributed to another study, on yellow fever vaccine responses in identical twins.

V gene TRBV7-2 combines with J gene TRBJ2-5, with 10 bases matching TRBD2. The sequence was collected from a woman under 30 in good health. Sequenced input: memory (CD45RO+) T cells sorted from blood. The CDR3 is CAGGLAGALETQYF. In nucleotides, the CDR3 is TGTGCCGGGGGGCTAGCGGGGGCGTTGGAGACCCAGTACTTC.